This TCR beta chain was sequenced during a study of blood T cell repertoires in COVID-19 (dated by TCRdb to 2019 to 2021). Looking at the study overall: Samples from collaborators originated in the United States, Italy and Spain and spanned both the acute and convalescent phases of COVID-19. The prospective study material was composed of cDNA or gDNA derived from T cells, B-cell-depleted T cells, or PBMCs. The dataset comprised deeply sampled blood TCRbeta repertoires from subjects exposed to, actively infected with, or recovered from COVID-19. The repertoires were released in a freely available public database intended as a resource for research on the immune response to SARS-CoV-2. Samples came from the ongoing ImmuneRACE study (first 160 participants) plus 1,254 subjects from 6 global collaborators. A de-identified subject ID, COVID-19 status, age in years and sex were almost always included in the sample metadata. Where HLA class I and class II types were available, the types were taken from metadata supplied by the sample provider, not from assay-based typing. General study outcomes and caveats: The amount of clinical and demographic metadata varied by source and participant and was provided uncurated.

The immunoSEQ Assay, a bias-controlled multiplex PCR, was used to amplify TCRbeta CDR3 regions from genomic DNA. From the authors' description of their analysis: Nucleated cell counts per sample were estimated from amplification of reference gene primers within the assay. Sequence reads were collapsed and filtered to measure the absolute abundance of every unique TCRbeta CDR3 rearrangement. For each sample, productive Simpson clonality was calculated as the square root of Simpson's diversity index across productive rearrangements. Drawn from immuneACCESS, this table holds only the in-frame rearrangements with V and J called that TCRdb kept. Clones are partly lost; checked studies trace under half to an unresolved V gene and leave the rest unexplained. V and J calls and clone size are copied from that table; D and trimming were computed from the DNA. The sample table shows more than 130,000 clones, and approximately 84% are seen once. The biggest ten clones account for approximately 6.5% of the sample.

Whole blood was collected in K2EDTA tubes by collaborating institutions according to the institutions' own protocols. Collaborator samples were shipped for TCRbeta analysis as frozen whole blood, isolated PBMCs, or DNA extracted from either sample type. About this clone itself: It lacks a known antigen. Base qualities are not recorded, but no much larger clone differs from it by a single base.

The junction carries 14 bases between V and J, which are trimmed by 2 bases and 7 bases respectively. Based on the germline V gene, the CDR1 and CDR2 sequences are SNHLY and FYNNEI. CDR3 length: 15 amino acids, cysteine to phenylalanine. This entry keeps only the CDR3 DNA: 45 bases, framed from base 1. Recombination joined TRBV2 with TRBJ2-2; the best D guess is TRBD1, with 6 bases matching. The sequence was obtained from a human donor in a cohort sampled during active COVID-19. The sequenced material came from peripheral blood. The base sequence is TGTGCCAGCAGTGAAACAGGGATTAAGATCGGGGAGCTGTTTTTT. Its protein reads: CASSETGIKIGELFF.